Included here is one T cell receptor (beta chain) sequence, with context. The antigen remains undetermined. This sample is part of a study of CD8 T cells in ankylosing spondylitis. General study findings and limits: Previous work reported some of these motif variants in the synovial fluid and blood of reactive arthritis. Reportedly, disease-linked clones are significantly enriched in ankylosing spondylitis patients' matched synovial fluid. Roughly 8 highly homologous variants made up a TCR beta motif, and this motif appeared characteristic of ankylosing spondylitis blood. Peripheral blood held disease-linked clones only at relatively low frequency, and these were CD8+.

Trimming took 3 bases from V and 5 from J, leaving 13 bases between them. The CDR3 length is 14 residues. The V gene's germline CDR1 is LGHNA and CDR2 YSLEER. Preparation of TCR beta libraries was done by quantitative 5'-RACE with molecular barcodes. Via MiXCR, TCRdb re-called the 5' RACE reads, giving one row per CDR3 protein. The sample carries 750,000 to 850,000 distinct CDR3 sequences, approximately 10% recorded once. This clonotype was sampled from a male donor with ankylosing spondylitis. Sample: blood, either unsorted or a sorted T cell fraction (not recorded which). The chain recombines TRBV4-3 with TRBJ2-5; tentative D call: TRBD1 (6 bases). The DNA of the CDR3 is TGCGCCAGCAGCCACCGCTCTAGGGGGGAGACCCAGTACTTC. Amino acid sequence: CASSHRSRGETQYF.